Below, 15 T cell receptor beta chains from the same sample are listed, as sequenced in a study of PD-1 blockade in classical Hodgkin lymphoma. Every one of the patients relapsed after autologous stem cell transplantation (brentuximab vedotin exposure was variable). The CD4+ T cells used were purified from thawed PBMCs through magnetic negative selection. Clones were read by immunoSEQ multiplex PCR, and TCRdb kept only the in-frame ones, dropping some. This sample has 30,000 or so clones; 85% occur once, and the top ten carry around 2.4%. This specimen consisted of CD4+ T cells from blood, obtained at baseline. The receptors derive from a human donor with classical Hodgkin lymphoma.

V is TRBV27 and J is TRBJ2-2; TRBD2 is a possible D gene (6 bases). V was pared by 5 bases and J by 1 base, with 11 bases between. Per germline, CDR1 MNHEY and CDR2 SMNVEV (reference sequence). The length of the CDR3 is 15 residues. The CDR3 sequence is CASSAGSGNTGELFF. The CDR3 nucleotides read TGTGCCAGCAGTGCCGGGAGTGGGAACACCGGGGAGCTGTTTTTT.

V usage is TRBV10-2 and J usage is TRBJ1-1, with D unclear. The germline V gene encodes CDR1 WSHSY and CDR2 SAAADI. The CDR3 is 14 residues long. The ends were cut back, 6 bases at V and 5 bases at J, with 16 bases in the middle. CDR3 protein: CASRGGSGSTEAFF. The CDR3, as DNA: TGCGCCAGCAGGGGAGGATCCGGGTCGACTGAAGCTTTCTTT.

The chain uses TRBV19 and TRBJ1-5, with D possibly TRBD1 on 6 matching bases. V was shortened by 8 bases and J by 2 bases, with 22 bases between the two germline ends. Germline values: CDR1 LNHDA, CDR2 SQIVND (reference sequence). The CDR3 has 17 amino acids. CDR3 sequence: CASGRTELLTGNQPQHF. CDR3 nucleotides: TGTGCCAGTGGTCGGACAGAACTTCTCACCGGCAATCAGCCCCAGCATTTT.

The chain links TRBV2 to TRBJ2-1; 7 positions match TRBD2. CDR3 size: 16 residues. V gave up 5 bases and J gave up 6 bases; unmatched junction bases: 13. Germline V gene data show CDR1 as SNHLY and CDR2 as FYNNEI. CDR3 bases: TGTGCCAGCAGTCCTTCGACTAGCAATAAAATCAATGAGCAGTTCTTC. Amino acid sequence: CASSPSTSNKINEQFF.

The genes are TRBV5-4 and TRBJ1-2; D is unclear. Trimming removed 3 bases at V and 7 bases at J, with 19 bases between. The germline gives CDR1 SGHNT, CDR2 YYREEE (reference sequence). The CDR3 has 15 residues. Here the CDR3 reads CASSSNRGTPPGYTF. In DNA, the CDR3 is TGTGCCAGCAGCTCAAATCGGGGTACCCCTCCTGGCTACACCTTC.

This clone was counted a single time. The chain combines TRBV27 with TRBJ2-1, with 9 bases matching TRBD1. From germline, CDR1 is MNHEY and CDR2 SMNVEV (reference sequence). Losses at the gene ends were 6 bases for V and 4 bases for J; bases not matched to a gene: 4. CDR3 length equals 14 residues. Here the CDR3 DNA reads TGTGCCAGCAGCCGGGACAGGGCATACAATGAGCAGTTCTTC. It codes for CASSRDRAYNEQFF.

This clone was seen a single time. The rearrangement joins TRBV28 to TRBJ2-2; 9 bases fit TRBD2. The CDR3 consists of 21 residues. From germline, CDR1 is MDHEN and CDR2 SYDVKM. Losses at the gene ends were 5 bases for V and 3 bases for J; bases not matched to a gene: 22. The CDR3, as DNA: TGTGCCAGCAGTCTTTTCTGGGTCGCGCGGGAGGGCCGACGGTACACCGGGGAGCTGTTTTTT. Translated, it gives CASSLFWVAREGRRYTGELFF.

This clone was recorded once. The V and J genes are TRBV6-5 and TRBJ1-2, with unresolved D. CDR1 MNHEY and CDR2 SVGAGI come from the germline V gene. The CDR3 spans 13 residues. The V and J ends lost 5 bases and 4 bases respectively, with 11 bases between them. The CDR3 DNA reads as TGTGCCAGCAGTATCACGCGGGGCTATGGCTACACCTTC. Translated: CASSITRGYGYTF.

The chain carries TRBV6-6 and TRBJ1-5; D gene uncertain. Germline-derived CDR1 and CDR2 are MNHNY and SVGAGI (reference sequence). V was trimmed by 0 bases and J by 8 bases, leaving 8 bases between them. The CDR3 is made up of 13 amino acids. The CDR3 protein is CASSYSWSKPQHF. CDR3 bases: TGTGCCAGCAGTTACTCGTGGTCAAAGCCCCAGCATTTT.

The chain links TRBV9 to TRBJ2-1; 8 positions match TRBD2. Losses at the gene ends were 1 base for V and 9 bases for J; bases not matched to a gene: 12. The CDR3 consists of 16 residues. Germline lookup yields CDR1 SGDLS and CDR2 YYNGEE. CDR3: CASSVYNGRAFGEQFF. CDR3 nucleotides: TGTGCCAGCAGCGTATATAACGGGAGGGCCTTTGGTGAGCAGTTCTTC.

The chain carries TRBV7-2 and TRBJ2-1; the D gene is possibly TRBD2 (5 bases). The germline V gene has CDR1 SGHTA and CDR2 FQGNSA. V gave up 5 bases and J gave up 8 bases, with 10 bases separating them. This CDR3 is built from 12 residues. CDR3 in DNA: TGTGCCAGCAGCCAGCGGCGGTATGAGCAGTTCTTC. It yields the protein CASSQRRYEQFF.

V is TRBV6-5 and J is TRBJ2-5; 7 bases align to TRBD1. TRBJ2-7 explains the end of the DNA better; the J call may be wrong. Germline-derived CDR1 and CDR2 are MNHEY and SVGAGI. This CDR3 comprises 13 residues. CDR3 coding DNA: TGTGCCAGCAGCAAAGGGACAGTCTACGAGCAGTACTTC. This encodes CASSKGTVYEQYF.

The chain recombines TRBV29-1 with TRBJ2-2, with 11 bases identical to TRBD1. Germline V gene sequence: CDR1 SQVTM, CDR2 ANQGSEA. The CDR3 has 16 amino acids. After removal of 6 bases from V and 4 bases from J, the junction contained 10 bases not matched to a gene. CDR3 protein: CSVKNGQGAVTGELFF. CDR3 DNA sequence: TGCAGCGTGAAAAATGGACAGGGGGCAGTCACCGGGGAGCTGTTTTTT.

CDR3 amino acids: CASRSGDANFNQPQHF. The CDR3 DNA follows: TGTGCCAGCAGATCAGGGGATGCCAACTTCAATCAGCCCCAGCATTTT. V is TRBV28 and J is TRBJ1-5, with D possibly matching TRBD1 (6 bases). The CDR3 has 16 amino acids. Germline CDR1 MDHEN, CDR2 SYDVKM. Trimming shortened V by 6 bases and J by 3 bases, and 18 bases separated the two germline ends.

This clone occurred a few times. The genes are TRBV25-1 and TRBJ1-2; no firm D call. V was trimmed by 1 base and J by 4 bases, leaving 10 bases between them. Germline V gene sequence: CDR1 MGHDK, CDR2 SYGVNS. CDR3 length equals 14 residues. In DNA, the CDR3 is TGTGCCAGCAGTGAATCTAAAGAAGCCTATGGCTACACCTTC. Translating it yields CASSESKEAYGYTF.